Listed below are T cell receptor beta chains from one sample, sequenced in a study of T cells after yellow fever vaccination. Via MiXCR, TCRdb re-called the 5' RACE reads, giving one row per CDR3 protein. There are 500,000 to 550,000 distinct CDR3 sequences in the sample; about a fifth occur only once, and around 17% lies in the top ten. The sequencing used PBMCs, collected 21 days after the first yellow fever vaccination. The receptors here all came from a man aged 18-30 years who received the YFV17D yellow fever vaccine. Both conserved end residues are part of each CDR3. Fields, in order: CDR3 DNA, CDR3 protein, clone size, V gene, CDR3 length, D gene, J gene. D genes are given only for firm matches. Rows give clone size only sometimes, using once, few, many, or a class for an expanded clone.

TGTGCCAGCAGCGCACAGGGGGCGCAAGAGACCCAGTACTTC	CASSAQGAQETQYF	few	TRBV5-4	14	TRBD1	TRBJ2-5
TGCGCCAGCAGCTTGGGTTGGGGTGAATCAAATTCACCCCTCCACTTT	CASSLGWGESNSPLHF	many	TRBV5-1	16	-	TRBJ1-6
TGTGCCAGCAGCGTAGGACCAGAGGACAGGGGCGAGCAGTACTTC	CASSVGPEDRGEQYF	-	TRBV9	15	TRBD1	TRBJ2-7
TGTGCCATCAGTGACGGACAGGGGACCTACGAGCAGTACTTC	CAISDGQGTYEQYF	-	TRBV10-3	14	TRBD1	TRBJ2-7
TGTGCCAGCAGTGCGCTAGGGACTACCTACAATGAGCAGTTCTTC	CASSALGTTYNEQFF	-	TRBV6-4	15	TRBD2	TRBJ2-1
TGCGCCAGCAGCCCAACTAGCGCGACAGATACGCAGTATTTT	CASSPTSATDTQYF	few	TRBV5-1	14	TRBD2	TRBJ2-3
TGTGCCAGCTCACCACGTGGCCCAAGAGGGCAGTTCTTC	CASSPRGPRGQFF	few	TRBV18	13	-	TRBJ2-1
TGCGCCAGCAGCTTGGAGTCAAATTCACCCCTCCACTTT	CASSLESNSPLHF	few	TRBV5-1	13	-	TRBJ1-6
TGTGCCAGCAGCCACTACTCGGACAGGGGAGGGTATGGCTACACCTTC	CASSHYSDRGGYGYTF	-	TRBV7-9	16	TRBD1	TRBJ1-2
TGTGCCAGCAGTTCCAGACAGGGGGTGACTGGTGGCTACACCTTC	CASSSRQGVTGGYTF	-	TRBV12-3/TRBV12-4	15	TRBD1	TRBJ1-2
TGTGCCAGCAGTTTATCTTCAACCACTGGCTACACCTTC	CASSLSSTTGYTF	few	TRBV27	13	-	TRBJ1-2
TGCGCCAGCAGCCCTACAGGGATGCGAGAGCAGTACTTC	CASSPTGMREQYF	few	TRBV5-1	13	-	TRBJ2-7
TGTGCCAGCAGTGAACCGGGACAGGGGGAGTCCGGGGAGCTGTTTTTT	CASSEPGQGESGELFF	few	TRBV25-1	16	TRBD1	TRBJ2-2
TGTGCCAGCAGCCAAGGACTAGCGGGGGGAGACACCGGGGAGCTGTTTTTT	CASSQGLAGGDTGELFF	-	TRBV4-2	17	TRBD2	TRBJ2-2
TGCGCCAGCAGCTTTCTAGCGGGGGGCGGGGAGGAGCAGTACTTC	CASSFLAGGGEEQYF	few	TRBV5-1	15	TRBD2	TRBJ2-7
TGCAGTGCTAGGGGACAGGGTCCAAATGAGCAGTTCTTC	CSARGQGPNEQFF	few	TRBV20-1	13	TRBD1	TRBJ2-1
TGCAGTGCCACCGACAGGGCTAGCCAGCCCCAGCATTTT	CSATDRASQPQHF	-	TRBV20-1	13	TRBD1	TRBJ1-5
TGTGCCAGCCTGTTGATCGGGGGTAACTCCTACAATGAGCAGTTCTTC	CASLLIGGNSYNEQFF	-	TRBV12-3/TRBV12-4	16	-	TRBJ2-1
TGTGCCAGCAGTCCCACCAAAAGGGCACACTACGAGCAGTACTTC	CASSPTKRAHYEQYF	few	TRBV6-1	15	-	TRBJ2-7
TGCAGCGTGCCCCACCCGTCGGGCGAGCAGTACTTC	CSVPHPSGEQYF	-	TRBV29-1	12	-	TRBJ2-7
TGCGCCAGCAGCCAAGAGGCAGCCCGTGAAAAACTGTTTTTT	CASSQEAAREKLFF	-	TRBV4-1	14	-	TRBJ1-4
TGTGCCAGCAGCTTAGGAGACTTTCTAAACAATGAGCAGTTCTTC	CASSLGDFLNNEQFF	few	TRBV7-2	15	-	TRBJ2-1
TGCGCCAGCAGCCGGACTAGCGGGGACCCCTACAATGAGCAGTTCTTC	CASSRTSGDPYNEQFF	-	TRBV5-1	16	TRBD2	TRBJ2-1
TGTGCCAGCAGTTTCGGGGGGATGGAGACCCAGTACTTC	CASSFGGMETQYF	few	TRBV27	13	TRBD2	TRBJ2-5
TGTGCCAGCAGCCCCGGGGGAGGGATGAACACTGAAGCTTTCTTT	CASSPGGGMNTEAFF	-	TRBV3-1	15	-	TRBJ1-1
TGTGCCAGCAGCCAATATGTCGGGGGTTCTAATGAAAAACTGTTTTTT	CASSQYVGGSNEKLFF	few	TRBV3-1	16	-	TRBJ1-4
TGTGCCAGCAGTGAACAGGAATATGGCTACACCTTC	CASSEQEYGYTF	-	TRBV2	12	-	TRBJ1-2
TGTGCCAGCAGCGTAGAAGAGCGGGCGTTGCGGACAGATACGCAGTATTTT	CASSVEERALRTDTQYF	few	TRBV9	17	-	TRBJ2-3
TGTGCCATCAGTGAGTATGGGACTAGTCAGCCCCAGCATTTT	CAISEYGTSQPQHF	-	TRBV10-3	14	-	TRBJ1-5
TGCAGTGCTAGAGATCGAGGCTATAGCAATCAGCCCCAGCATTTT	CSARDRGYSNQPQHF	few	TRBV20-1	15	-	TRBJ1-5
TGCAGTGCTCGGACACCGGGCACAGATACGCAGTATTTT	CSARTPGTDTQYF	few	TRBV20-1	13	-	TRBJ2-3
TGCGCCAGCAGCGCAGGGGCATCATGGACAGGGGGCCCCTACGAGCAGTACTTC	CASSAGASWTGGPYEQYF	-	TRBV5-1	18	TRBD1	TRBJ2-7
TGTGCCAGTAGTATAACAGGGTCTTTGGGTCCTGAAGCTTTCTTT	CASSITGSLGPEAFF	-	TRBV19	15	-	TRBJ1-1
TGCAGCGTGAGCGGGGGTCACCTCTTGTCAGATACGCAGTATTTT	CSVSGGHLLSDTQYF	-	TRBV20-1	15	TRBD2	TRBJ2-3
TGTGCCAGCTCACTAAGGCTAGCGGGATCGAACACCGGGGAGCTGTTTTTT	CASSLRLAGSNTGELFF	many	TRBV18	17	TRBD2	TRBJ2-2
TGTGCCAGCAGCTTAGGTCTGGGGGCCTCGACTAACTCGTTAAATGAAAAACTGTTTTTT	CASSLGLGASTNSLNEKLFF	-	TRBV11-2	20	-	TRBJ1-4
TGTGCCACCAGCAGAGGTGGGGGGGGCGGTTACGAGCAGTACTTC	CATSRGGGGGYEQYF	few	TRBV15	15	-	TRBJ2-7
TGCGCCAGCAGCTTGATCGGGGGCGCGAATACCGGGGAGCTGTTTTTT	CASSLIGGANTGELFF	few	TRBV5-1	16	-	TRBJ2-2
TGTGCCAGCAGCGTAGGCGGGGGGGCCTCGTGGACTAGCACAGATACGCAGTATTTT	CASSVGGGASWTSTDTQYF	-	TRBV9	19	TRBD2	TRBJ2-3
TGCAGTGCTAGGAGGTTAGGTGTAGTCGAGACCCAGTACTTC	CSARRLGVVETQYF	-	TRBV20-1	14	-	TRBJ2-5
TGCAGTGCCCCCCGCCAGAGCTCCTACGAGCAGTACTTC	CSAPRQSSYEQYF	few	TRBV20-1	13	-	TRBJ2-7
TGTGCCAGCAGCAAAGACGAGCGGAGGGCCTCAGATACGCAGTATTTT	CASSKDERRASDTQYF	-	TRBV21-1	16	-	TRBJ2-3
TGTGCCAGCAACTCCCCCGGGGAGCTGTTTTTT	CASNSPGELFF	few	TRBV12-3/TRBV12-4	11	-	TRBJ2-2
TGTGCCAGCAGTTGGGGGGGAAGTCAGCCCCAGCATTTT	CASSWGGSQPQHF	-	TRBV27	13	-	TRBJ1-5
TGTGCCAGTAGTTCGATGACACACCTTCCCCAAGAGACCCAGTACTTC	CASSSMTHLPQETQYF	-	TRBV19	16	-	TRBJ2-5
TGTGCCAGCAGTCGTCCCCTGGGAGCGGGGGGCACAGATACGCAGTATTTT	CASSRPLGAGGTDTQYF	many	TRBV6-1	17	TRBD2	TRBJ2-3
TGTGCCAGCAGCGGAGAAGCGGGGTTGAGCGAGCAGTTCTTC	CASSGEAGLSEQFF	-	TRBV6-4	14	TRBD2	TRBJ2-1
TGTGCCAGCACAAACCGGGACAGGACTCTTAGCAATCAGCCCCAGCATTTT	CASTNRDRTLSNQPQHF	-	TRBV6-1	17	TRBD1	TRBJ1-5
TGTGCCAGCAGTCTAGAATGGACCGACGGTCGACCGGGTACAGATACGCAGTATTTT	CASSLEWTDGRPGTDTQYF	few	TRBV9	19	-	TRBJ2-3
TGTGCCAGCAGCTTAGGGGGTTTATCCTACGAGCAGTACTTC	CASSLGGLSYEQYF	many	TRBV7-6	14	-	TRBJ2-7
TGTGCCAGCAGTACTCGGACAGGGGATGAAAAACTGTTTTTT	CASSTRTGDEKLFF	few	TRBV28	14	TRBD1	TRBJ1-4
TGCAGCGGGGTCTGGGGATTGAACACTGAAGCTTTCTTT	CSGVWGLNTEAFF	-	TRBV29-1	13	-	TRBJ1-1
TGTGCCAGCAGCCAAGACGTCGGAAAAGCTTTCTTT	CASSQDVGKAFF	-	TRBV3-1	12	-	TRBJ1-1
TGTGCCAGTTGCAGGCGAGACAGAGCCTACGAGCAGTACTTC	CASCRRDRAYEQYF	few	TRBV5-6	14	-	TRBJ2-7
TGTGCCAGCAGTGGGACAGGGAATCAGCCCCAGCATTTT	CASSGTGNQPQHF	many	TRBV12-3/TRBV12-4	13	TRBD1	TRBJ1-5